This T cell receptor (beta chain) was sequenced for a study of CD8+CD57+ T cells in acquired aplastic anemia. This CDR3 is 16 amino acids long. With 3 bases removed from V and 3 bases from J, the gap between germline ends came to 14 bases. CDR1 and CDR2 (germline): LNHDA, SQIVND (reference sequence). Individuals selected for sequencing had exhibited CD8+CD57+ cell expansion on flow cytometry. According to the study, genomic DNA was the template for TCR beta VDJ and CDR3 profiling. TCRdb called the reads again in MiXCR, with one record for every CDR3 protein. This table holds approximately 100,000 distinct CDR3 sequences, about 66% found once.

The source material was sorted CD4+, CD8+, or CD8+CD57+ T cells (not recorded which) from PBMCs. This TCR was sampled from a human donor with aplastic anemia. The chain links TRBV19 to TRBJ1-4, with TRBD1 as a possible D gene (5 bases). DNA of the CDR3: TGTGCCAGTAGTATCCCCCAGGGTGTGCCTAATGAAAAACTGTTTTTT. This sequence encodes CASSIPQGVPNEKLFF.